This T cell receptor (beta chain) was identified in a study of blood T cell repertoires in COVID-19. Seattle participants joined during active infection and were tracked over time. The CDR3 length is 16 residues. V gave up 10 bases and J gave up 1 base; unmatched junction bases: 14. Germline CDR1 is MDHEN and CDR2 is SYDVKM. Source study methods: Estimation of nucleated cell counts relied on the amplification of reference gene primers. TCRdb's copy holds only in-frame clones and misses some; the assay was immunoSEQ multiplex PCR. V and J calls and clone size are those listed in that table; D and trimming were worked out from the DNA. The top ten clones hold roughly 8.1% of a sample with fewer than 200,000 clones, 85% of them seen once.

The clonotype originates from a woman aged 80 or over with COVID-19, enrolled during active disease. The specimen was peripheral blood. The chain links TRBV28 to TRBJ1-1, with 8 bases identical to TRBD1. The chain's CDR3 is CATSGTGFIGNTEAFF. The DNA for the CDR3 is TGTGCCACCTCCGGGACAGGTTTCATTGGGAACACTGAAGCTTTCTTT.